This is a list of T cell receptor beta chains from one sample in a study of blood T cell repertoires in COVID-19. Assay used: immunoSEQ multiplex PCR; TCRdb lists only in-frame clones, some missing. Of some 180,000 clones listed, more than 75% were seen once; the top ten hold about 2.1%. Sequencing was carried out using peripheral blood. Receptor source: a man aged 50 to 60 who had recovered from COVID-19. Both conserved end residues are part of each CDR3. Fields, in order: D gene, V gene, J gene, clone size, CDR3 DNA, CDR3 protein. D genes are given only for firm matches. Not every row has a clone size; where given, it reads once, few, many or a size class.

D gene: -; V gene: TRBV5-1; J gene: TRBJ2-3; clone size: -; CDR3 DNA: TGCGCCAGCACTCGAGAGGCCCTTAGCACAGATACGCAGTATTTT; CDR3 protein: CASTREALSTDTQYF
D gene: -; V gene: TRBV18; J gene: TRBJ2-7; clone size: -; CDR3 DNA: TGTGCCAGCTCCGCGGACGGGATCTACGAGCAGTACTTC; CDR3 protein: CASSADGIYEQYF
D gene: TRBD2; V gene: TRBV5-1; J gene: TRBJ2-7; clone size: -; CDR3 DNA: TGCGCCAGCAGCGGACGGGAGGGGTCCTACGAGCAGTACTTC; CDR3 protein: CASSGREGSYEQYF
D gene: TRBD1; V gene: TRBV11-2; J gene: TRBJ2-2; clone size: few; CDR3 DNA: TGTGCCAGCAGCTTAACCCCGGGGACAGGGGGCCTCACCGGGGAGCTGTTTTTT; CDR3 protein: CASSLTPGTGGLTGELFF
D gene: -; V gene: TRBV3-1/TRBV3-2; J gene: TRBJ2-7; clone size: -; CDR3 DNA: TGTGCCAGCAGAGTGGGGACATCCTACGAGCAGTACTTC; CDR3 protein: CASRVGTSYEQYF
D gene: -; V gene: TRBV10-3; J gene: TRBJ1-2; clone size: -; CDR3 DNA: TGTGCCATCAGTGAGTCGCCTTTCGACAGCAGTCCTAACTATGGCTACACCTTC; CDR3 protein: CAISESPFDSSPNYGYTF
D gene: -; V gene: TRBV9; J gene: TRBJ2-3; clone size: -; CDR3 DNA: TGTGCCAGCAGCGTACGCGAGGCGGGGACAGATACGCAGTATTTT; CDR3 protein: CASSVREAGTDTQYF
D gene: -; V gene: TRBV6-5; J gene: TRBJ1-4; clone size: once; CDR3 DNA: TGTGCCAGCAGTTACGGACAGATGAATGAAAAACTGTTTTTT; CDR3 protein: CASSYGQMNEKLFF
D gene: TRBD1; V gene: TRBV3-1/TRBV3-2; J gene: TRBJ1-4; clone size: -; CDR3 DNA: TGTGCCAGCAGTCCAAGTACAGGGGCGCGGGAAAAACTGTTTTTT; CDR3 protein: CASSPSTGAREKLFF
D gene: -; V gene: TRBV18; J gene: TRBJ2-3; clone size: -; CDR3 DNA: TGTGCCAGCTCACCAGGGGTAGCGGGCACAGATACGCAGTATTTT; CDR3 protein: CASSPGVAGTDTQYF
D gene: TRBD1; V gene: TRBV28; J gene: TRBJ1-2; clone size: -; CDR3 DNA: TGTGCCAGCAGTTTGGGACAGGGGAAGAACTATGGCTACACCTTC; CDR3 protein: CASSLGQGKNYGYTF
D gene: TRBD2; V gene: TRBV2; J gene: TRBJ2-7; clone size: -; CDR3 DNA: TGTGCCAGCAGTGAAGGGACTAGCGGGAGCCACGAGCAGTACTTC; CDR3 protein: CASSEGTSGSHEQYF
D gene: -; V gene: TRBV21-1; J gene: TRBJ2-3; clone size: -; CDR3 DNA: TGTGCCAGCATTTACGAGGATACGCAGTATTTT; CDR3 protein: CASIYEDTQYF
D gene: TRBD2; V gene: TRBV7-2; J gene: TRBJ2-5; clone size: -; CDR3 DNA: TGTGCCAGCAGCTTAGGGGGTAGCGGGGTGGGGACCCAGTACTTC; CDR3 protein: CASSLGGSGVGTQYF
D gene: TRBD1; V gene: TRBV24-1; J gene: TRBJ2-1; clone size: -; CDR3 DNA: TGTGCCACCAGTGACAGGGACAGCTCCTACAATGAGCAGTTCTTC; CDR3 protein: CATSDRDSSYNEQFF
D gene: TRBD1; V gene: TRBV19; J gene: TRBJ2-7; clone size: -; CDR3 DNA: TGTGCCAGTAGGAGGGACAGGGCGAGCTCCTACGAGCAGTACTTC; CDR3 protein: CASRRDRASSYEQYF
D gene: -; V gene: TRBV12-3/TRBV12-4; J gene: TRBJ2-7; clone size: -; CDR3 DNA: TGTGCCAGCAGTCGGACAGAGTACGAGCAGTACTTC; CDR3 protein: CASSRTEYEQYF
D gene: TRBD1; V gene: TRBV5-4; J gene: TRBJ1-2; clone size: -; CDR3 DNA: TGTGCCAGCAGCCCGCCTGGACAGGGGGCGCGGAGCTATGGCTACACCTTC; CDR3 protein: CASSPPGQGARSYGYTF
D gene: -; V gene: TRBV10-2; J gene: TRBJ2-1; clone size: -; CDR3 DNA: TGCGCCACCGTTCGCGGAAGCGATGAGCAGTTCTTC; CDR3 protein: CATVRGSDEQFF
D gene: TRBD1; V gene: TRBV5-6; J gene: TRBJ1-5; clone size: -; CDR3 DNA: TGTGCCAGCAGCTTGTATTTAACAGGGGGTGGCAATCAGCCCCAGCATTTT; CDR3 protein: CASSLYLTGGGNQPQHF
D gene: -; V gene: TRBV10-2; J gene: TRBJ1-2; clone size: -; CDR3 DNA: TGCGCCGGTTCCAGGGAATATGGCTACACCTTC; CDR3 protein: CAGSREYGYTF
D gene: TRBD1; V gene: TRBV6-5; J gene: TRBJ1-2; clone size: -; CDR3 DNA: TGTGCCAGCAGTTACTCGGGCAGGGGGCCAATGAATGGCTACACCTTC; CDR3 protein: CASSYSGRGPMNGYTF
D gene: -; V gene: TRBV6-6; J gene: TRBJ2-7; clone size: -; CDR3 DNA: TGTGCCAGCACTATTAAGACAGGTATCTCCTACGAGCAGTACTTC; CDR3 protein: CASTIKTGISYEQYF
D gene: -; V gene: TRBV5-1; J gene: TRBJ1-6; clone size: -; CDR3 DNA: TGCGCCAGCAGCTTGGCCCCAGGGAATTCACCCCTCCACTTT; CDR3 protein: CASSLAPGNSPLHF
D gene: -; V gene: TRBV9; J gene: TRBJ2-7; clone size: -; CDR3 DNA: TGTGCCAGCAGCCTGTCCGGGACATCCTCCTACGAGCAGTACTTC; CDR3 protein: CASSLSGTSSYEQYF
D gene: -; V gene: TRBV6-6; J gene: TRBJ2-1; clone size: -; CDR3 DNA: TGTGCCAGCAGTCGATCGGGGGCGCGTCTGTTCTTC; CDR3 protein: CASSRSGARLFF
D gene: TRBD1; V gene: TRBV6-4; J gene: TRBJ2-7; clone size: once; CDR3 DNA: TGTGCCACCGATCGAGGACAGGCCCACGAGCAGTACTTC; CDR3 protein: CATDRGQAHEQYF
D gene: -; V gene: TRBV14; J gene: TRBJ2-5; clone size: -; CDR3 DNA: TGTGCCAGCAGCCGTCCCCAGGGGGACTTGACCCAGTACTTC; CDR3 protein: CASSRPQGDLTQYF
D gene: -; V gene: TRBV5-1; J gene: TRBJ2-1; clone size: -; CDR3 DNA: TGCGCCAGCAGCTCTATATTCGGGATATCCTATGAGCAGTTCTTC; CDR3 protein: CASSSIFGISYEQFF
D gene: -; V gene: TRBV9; J gene: TRBJ2-7; clone size: -; CDR3 DNA: TGTGCCAGCAGCGTAGGAGAGTCCATACTCTACGAGCAGTACTTC; CDR3 protein: CASSVGESILYEQYF
D gene: TRBD2; V gene: TRBV7-2; J gene: TRBJ2-2; clone size: once; CDR3 DNA: TGTGCCAGCAGCCTGGGACTAGCGGGAGGGACCGGGGAGCTGTTTTTT; CDR3 protein: CASSLGLAGGTGELFF